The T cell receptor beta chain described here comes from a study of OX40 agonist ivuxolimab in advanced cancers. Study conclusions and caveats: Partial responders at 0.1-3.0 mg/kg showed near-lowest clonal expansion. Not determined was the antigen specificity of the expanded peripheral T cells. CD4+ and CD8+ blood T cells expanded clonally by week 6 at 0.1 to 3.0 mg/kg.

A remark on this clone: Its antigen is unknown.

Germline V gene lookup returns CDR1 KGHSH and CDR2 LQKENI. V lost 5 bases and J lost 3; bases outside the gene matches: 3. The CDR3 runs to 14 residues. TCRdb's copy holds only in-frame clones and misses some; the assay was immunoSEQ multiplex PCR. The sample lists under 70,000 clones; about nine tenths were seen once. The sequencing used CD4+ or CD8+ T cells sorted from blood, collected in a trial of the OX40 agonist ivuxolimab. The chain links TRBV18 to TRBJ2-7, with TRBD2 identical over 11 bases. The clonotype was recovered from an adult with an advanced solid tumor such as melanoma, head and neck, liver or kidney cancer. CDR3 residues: CASSVAGGNYEQYF. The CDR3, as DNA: TGTGCCAGCTCAGTAGCGGGAGGGAACTACGAGCAGTACTTC.